Included here is one TCR beta chain sequence, with context. Antigen: not known. The data were taken from a study of graft-versus-host responses after intestinal transplantation. Study-wide points: High graft-versus-host to host-versus-graft T cell clonal ratios marked allografts of patients with graft-donor macrochimerism.

Profiling relied on immunoSEQ multiplex PCR, and the TCRdb table lists in-frame clones only, not all of them. The table includes 55,000 to 70,000 clones, around 91% detected once. From germline, CDR1 is MNHNS and CDR2 SASEGT. V gave up 10 bases and J gave up 2 bases, with 18 bases separating them. The CDR3 totals 14 residues. The sequence derives from a human patient who received an intestinal transplant, so some T cells may come from the graft donor. The chain uses TRBV6-1 and TRBJ2-7; unclear D gene. The sequencing used PBMCs, collected about 120 days after intestinal transplantation. CDR3 sequence (DNA): TGTGCCACTCATGAAGTCAGGAGCCCCTACGAGCAGTACTTC. Its translation is CATHEVRSPYEQYF.